A single sample is the source of the 6 T cell receptor beta chains below, sequenced in a study of T cell responses to AZD1222 COVID-19 vaccine. Data came from immunoSEQ multiplex PCR; TCRdb stores just in-frame clones and leaves some out. Here the sample spans around 130,000 clones, 90% to 95% being singletons. The source material was peripheral blood, sampled 28 days after the second AZD1222 dose. The receptors shown here come from an adult who received the AZD1222 COVID-19 vaccine.

This chain connects TRBV18 to TRBJ1-4; tentatively, D is TRBD1 (6 bases). The CDR3 contains 15 residues. The ends were cut back, 5 bases at V and 4 bases at J, with 14 bases in the middle. Germline CDR1 KGHSH, CDR2 LQKENI. The CDR3 nucleotides read TGTGCCAGCTCAACTTCCGGGGGCAATAATGAAAAACTGTTTTTT. Translating gives CASSTSGGNNEKLFF.

A note on this clone: At one boundary the junction diverges from the germline segment, which might be a read error. This chain links TRBV7-9 with TRBJ1-2; D is unclear. The CDR3 totals 10 residues. CDR1 SEHNR and CDR2 FQNEAQ come from the germline V gene (reference sequence). The CDR3, as DNA: TGTGCCAGCAGCTTCCGGACTTTGGTCTTC. Its translation: CASSFRTLVF.

The V gene is TRBV19, the J gene TRBJ2-6, with no clear D. V lost 3 bases, J lost 1 base, and 7 bases lay in between. Germline V CDR1 and CDR2: LNHDA, SQIVND (reference sequence). This CDR3 has 15 amino acids. CDR3 amino acids: CASSIGPSGANVLTF. In DNA, the CDR3 is TGTGCCAGTAGTATTGGGCCATCTGGGGCCAACGTCCTGACTTTC.

This clone came up once. This sequence joins TRBV5-4 and TRBJ2-5; the match to TRBD2 covers 10 bases. V dropped 5 bases and J dropped 1; count of bases not matched to a gene: 8. The CDR3 extends over 16 amino acids. Looked up from germline, CDR1 is SGHNT and CDR2 is YYREEE (reference sequence). This CDR3 reads CASSTPLAGAQETQYF. CDR3 coding DNA: TGTGCCAGCAGTACTCCCCTAGCGGGGGCCCAAGAGACCCAGTACTTC.

V and J are TRBV7-8 and TRBJ2-1; 7 positions agree with TRBD1. Germline values: CDR1 SGHVS, CDR2 FQNEAQ. After removal of 3 bases from V and 0 bases from J, the junction contained 11 bases not matched to a gene. CDR3 length equals 18 residues. In DNA form, the CDR3 reads TGTGCCAGCAGCTTCAACGGACAGGTCTCGAGCTCCTACAATGAGCAGTTCTTC. As protein: CASSFNGQVSSSYNEQFF. The complete variable domain, with remaining parts taken from reference TRBV7-8 and TRBJ2-1, reads GAGVSQSPRYKVAKRGQDVALRCDPISGHVSLFWYQQALGQGPEFLTYFQNEAQLDKSGLPSDRFFAERPEGSVSTLKIQRTQQEDSAVYLCASSFNGQVSSSYNEQFFGPGTRLTVL.

CDR3 DNA: TGCGCCAGCAGCTTGGCTAGCGGGAAGACCTACGAGCAGTACTTC. It specifies CASSLASGKTYEQYF. The V call is TRBV5-1, the J call TRBJ2-7, with 9 bases lining up with TRBD2. Germline values: CDR1 SGHRS, CDR2 YFSETQ. This CDR3 has 15 amino acids. The J segment lost 2 bases and the V segment lost 0 bases, leaving 3 bases of the junction unmatched.